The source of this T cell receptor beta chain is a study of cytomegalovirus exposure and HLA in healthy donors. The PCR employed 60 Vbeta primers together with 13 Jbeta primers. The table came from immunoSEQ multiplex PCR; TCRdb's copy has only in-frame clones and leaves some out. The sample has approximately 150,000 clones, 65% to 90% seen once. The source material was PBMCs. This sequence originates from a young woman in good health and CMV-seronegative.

The CDR3 protein is CASSLEGGRPYEQYF. The CDR3 DNA sequence: TGTGCCAGCAGCTTAGAGGGGGGGCGCCCCTACGAGCAGTACTTC. The chain links TRBV11-2 to TRBJ2-5; perhaps TRBD2 as D (7 bases). The DNA end lines up better with TRBJ2-7; the J call may be wrong. From germline, CDR1 is SGHAT and CDR2 FQNNGV. CDR3 size: 15 residues.